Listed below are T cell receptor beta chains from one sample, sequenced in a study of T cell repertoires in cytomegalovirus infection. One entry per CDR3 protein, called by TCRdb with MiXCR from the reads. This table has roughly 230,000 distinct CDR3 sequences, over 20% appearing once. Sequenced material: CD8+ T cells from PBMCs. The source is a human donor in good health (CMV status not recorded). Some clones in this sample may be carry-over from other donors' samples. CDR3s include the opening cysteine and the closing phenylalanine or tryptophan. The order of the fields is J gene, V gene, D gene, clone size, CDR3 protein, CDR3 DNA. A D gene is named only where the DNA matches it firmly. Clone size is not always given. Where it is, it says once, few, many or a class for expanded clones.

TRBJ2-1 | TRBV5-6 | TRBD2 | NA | CASSLGASGVSDEQFF | TGTGCCAGCAGCTTGGGCGCTAGCGGGGTTTCGGATGAGCAGTTCTTC
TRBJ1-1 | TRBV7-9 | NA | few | CASSRLGETAPNTEAFF | TGTGCCAGCAGCCGTCTGGGGGAGACAGCTCCGAACACTGAAGCTTTCTTT
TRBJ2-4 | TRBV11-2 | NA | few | CASSLDNPAFDIQYF | TGTGCCAGCAGCTTAGATAATCCAGCGTTCGACATTCAGTACTTC
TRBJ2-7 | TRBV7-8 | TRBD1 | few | CASSSPGTVYEQYF | TGTGCCAGCAGCTCCCCCGGGACAGTCTACGAGCAGTACTTC
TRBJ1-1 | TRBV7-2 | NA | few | CASSYTTGLGWGTEAFF | TGTGCCAGCAGCTACACCACAGGCCTGGGCTGGGGCACTGAAGCTTTCTTT
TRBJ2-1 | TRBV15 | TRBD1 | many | CATSSIADRGLHNEQFF | TGTGCCACCAGCAGTATCGCCGACAGGGGCCTCCACAATGAGCAGTTCTTC
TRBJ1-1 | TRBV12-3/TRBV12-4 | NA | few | CASSLQRGKNTEAFF | TGTGCCAGCAGTTTACAGAGGGGCAAGAACACTGAAGCTTTCTTT
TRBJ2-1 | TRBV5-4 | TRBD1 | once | CASSFTGGGHEQFF | TGTGCCAGCAGCTTCACAGGGGGCGGCCATGAGCAGTTCTTC
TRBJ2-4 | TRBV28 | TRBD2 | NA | CASSGLAGNIQYF | TGTGCCAGCAGTGGACTAGCGGGAAACATTCAGTACTTC
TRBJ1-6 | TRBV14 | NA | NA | CASSQDGGTNNSPLHF | TGTGCCAGCAGCCAAGATGGAGGCACCAATAATTCACCCCTCCACTTT
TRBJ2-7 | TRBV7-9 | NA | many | CASSLVRHGPTYEQYF | TGTGCCAGCAGCTTAGTTAGGCACGGCCCCACCTACGAGCAGTACTTC
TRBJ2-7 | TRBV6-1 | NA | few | CASSEGGVPYEQYF | TGTGCCAGCAGTGAAGGGGGAGTCCCCTACGAGCAGTACTTC
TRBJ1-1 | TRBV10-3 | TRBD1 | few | CAIRQGPNTEAFF | TGTGCCATCAGACAGGGGCCGAACACTGAAGCTTTCTTT
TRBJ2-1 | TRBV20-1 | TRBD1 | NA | CSARDLGQGSFYAQFF | TGCAGTGCTAGAGATCTGGGACAGGGGTCTTTTTATGCGCAGTTCTTC
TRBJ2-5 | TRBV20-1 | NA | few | CSAWGDYQETQYF | TGCAGTGCTTGGGGGGACTACCAAGAGACCCAGTACTTC
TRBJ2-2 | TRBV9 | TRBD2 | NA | CASSAPGLNTRELFF | TGTGCCAGCAGCGCTCCGGGACTAAACACCCGGGAGCTGTTTTTT
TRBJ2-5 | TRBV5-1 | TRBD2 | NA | CASSLEGAGGWAQYF | TGCGCCAGCAGCTTGGAAGGAGCGGGGGGTTGGGCCCAGTACTTC
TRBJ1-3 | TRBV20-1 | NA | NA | CSARAAKEGNTIYF | TGCAGTGCTAGAGCCGCGAAGGAGGGAAACACCATATATTTT
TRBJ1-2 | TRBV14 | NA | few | CASSRRQNYGYTF | TGTGCCAGCAGCCGTCGACAGAACTATGGCTACACCTTC
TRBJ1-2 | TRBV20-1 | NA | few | CSARDLSDYGYTF | TGCAGTGCTAGAGACCTCTCGGATTATGGCTACACCTTC
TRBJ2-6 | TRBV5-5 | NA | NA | CASGGGSGANVLTF | TGTGCCAGCGGGGGCGGCTCTGGGGCCAACGTCCTGACTTTC
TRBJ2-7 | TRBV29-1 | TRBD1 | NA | CSVYDRGGNEQYF | TGCAGCGTTTACGACAGGGGGGGAAACGAGCAGTACTTC
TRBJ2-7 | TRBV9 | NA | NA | CASSVNSGHSSEQYF | TGTGCCAGCAGCGTAAATTCCGGGCATAGCTCCGAGCAGTACTTC
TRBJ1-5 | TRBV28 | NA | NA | CASSFRASNQPQHF | TGTGCCAGCAGTTTTCGGGCCAGCAATCAGCCCCAGCATTTT
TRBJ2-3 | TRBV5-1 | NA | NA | CASSLASSLFTDTQYF | TGCGCCAGCAGCTTGGCTTCCAGTTTATTCACAGATACGCAGTATTTT
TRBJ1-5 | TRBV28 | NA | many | CASSFIGAGGNQPQHF | TGTGCCAGCAGTTTTATTGGGGCAGGAGGCAATCAGCCCCAGCATTTT
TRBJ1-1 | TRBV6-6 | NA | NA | CASSPTGTSMNTEAFF | TGTGCCAGCAGCCCTACAGGGACTTCCATGAACACTGAAGCTTTCTTT
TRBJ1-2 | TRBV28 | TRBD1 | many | CASSFAGQGRSGYTF | TGTGCCAGCAGTTTCGCGGGACAGGGAAGAAGTGGCTACACCTTC
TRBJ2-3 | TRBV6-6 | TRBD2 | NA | CASSYSSGGAKDTQYF | TGTGCCAGCAGTTACTCCTCGGGGGGGGCGAAAGATACGCAGTATTTT
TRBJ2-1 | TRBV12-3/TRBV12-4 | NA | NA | CASQGSYNEQFF | TGTGCCAGCCAGGGCTCCTACAATGAGCAGTTCTTC
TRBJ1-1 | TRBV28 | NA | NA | CASSLYLGGDTEAFF | TGTGCCAGCAGTTTATACCTCGGAGGGGACACTGAAGCTTTCTTT
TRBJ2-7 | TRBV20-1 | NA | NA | CSASLEGRFYEQYF | TGCAGTGCTAGTTTGGAGGGGCGATTCTACGAGCAGTACTTC
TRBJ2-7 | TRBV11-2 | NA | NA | CASRGPDTLGEQYF | TGTGCCAGCCGCGGCCCGGACACCTTAGGCGAGCAGTACTTC
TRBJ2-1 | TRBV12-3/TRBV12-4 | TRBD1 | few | CASSLTGGYNEQFF | TGTGCCAGCAGTTTAACAGGGGGATACAATGAGCAGTTCTTC
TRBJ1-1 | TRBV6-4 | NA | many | CASSDSGVTEAFF | TGTGCCAGCAGTGACTCGGGGGTGACTGAAGCTTTCTTT
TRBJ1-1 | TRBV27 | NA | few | CASTLGKGSEAFF | TGTGCCAGCACCCTTGGTAAGGGTTCTGAAGCTTTCTTT
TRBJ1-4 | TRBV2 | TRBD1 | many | CASRDRGRTNEKLFF | TGTGCCAGCAGGGACAGGGGGCGGACTAATGAAAAACTGTTTTTT